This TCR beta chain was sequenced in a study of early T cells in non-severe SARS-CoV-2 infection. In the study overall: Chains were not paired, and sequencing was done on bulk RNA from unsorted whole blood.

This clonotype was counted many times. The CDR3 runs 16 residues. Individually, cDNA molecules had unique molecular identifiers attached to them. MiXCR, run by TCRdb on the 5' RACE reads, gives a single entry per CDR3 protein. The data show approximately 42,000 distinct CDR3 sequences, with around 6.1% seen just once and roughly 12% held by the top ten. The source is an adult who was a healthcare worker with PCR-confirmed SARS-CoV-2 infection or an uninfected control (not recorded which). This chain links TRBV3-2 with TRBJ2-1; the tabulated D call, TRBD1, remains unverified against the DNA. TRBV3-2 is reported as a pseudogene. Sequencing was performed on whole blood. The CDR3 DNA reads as TGTGCCAGCAGCCAAGATCTTTCGGGGGGGTACAATGAGCAGTTCTTC. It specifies CASSQDLSGGYNEQFF.